This T cell receptor (beta chain) stems from a study of PD-1 blockade in classical Hodgkin lymphoma. The study's findings and limits: A reduction in baseline TCR diversity was reportedly seen in newly diagnosed patients relative to healthy donors. Exclusion was the outcome for patients who began nivolumab under 1 year after ASCT.

With respect to this clone: Its specificity is not known.

Between the trimmed V and J ends, which lost 1 base and 4 bases, there was a span of 13 bases. The CDR3 consists of 15 residues. Germline CDR1 and CDR2: SGHTA and FQGNSA. Exposure to brentuximab vedotin varied, and each patient had relapsed following autologous stem cell transplantation. TCRdb keeps only in-frame clones here, not all; method: immunoSEQ multiplex PCR. The sample has 30,000 to 50,000 clones, about 82% seen once. The clonotype originates from a human donor with classical Hodgkin lymphoma. The chain carries TRBV7-2 and TRBJ1-2; no clear D gene. Sequencing used peripheral blood mononuclear cells (PBMCs), obtained at baseline. Here the CDR3 DNA reads TGTGCCAGCAGCTTAGGTTTACGCATCGGCTATGGCTACACCTTC. Translation: CASSLGLRIGYGYTF. The full variable domain, its missing parts supplied by reference TRBV7-2 and TRBJ1-2, is GAGVSQSPSNKVTEKGKDVELRCDPISGHTALYWYRQSLGQGLEFLIYFQGNSAPDKSGLPSDRFSAERTGGSVSTLTIQRTQQEDSAVYLCASSLGLRIGYGYTFGSGTRLTVV.